This T cell receptor (beta chain) is drawn from a study of neoadjuvant nivolumab and ipilimumab in lung cancer. Clones were read by immunoSEQ multiplex PCR, and TCRdb kept only the in-frame ones, dropping some. The repertoire holds fewer than 35,000 clones, with 75% to 95% as singletons. In the case of this clone: What it binds is unknown.

Per germline, CDR1 SGHDN and CDR2 FVKESK. The trim removed 1 base at V and 5 bases at J, leaving 6 bases unmatched. CDR3 length: 15 residues. Notes on the study in general: Pretherapy blood TCR richness correlated positively with resected tumor richness. Compared with tumor-adjacent uninvolved lung, resected tumors showed greater richness and clonality.

This TCR was sampled from an adult with non-small cell lung cancer. V is TRBV14 and J is TRBJ2-5, with 8 bases that match TRBD1. Sequenced here: peripheral blood, sampled after neoadjuvant nivolumab, alone or with ipilimumab, at or shortly before surgery. In DNA, the CDR3 is TGTGCCAGCAGCCAAGCGCGGACAGGGAGGGAGACCCAGTACTTC. Residues: CASSQARTGRETQYF.